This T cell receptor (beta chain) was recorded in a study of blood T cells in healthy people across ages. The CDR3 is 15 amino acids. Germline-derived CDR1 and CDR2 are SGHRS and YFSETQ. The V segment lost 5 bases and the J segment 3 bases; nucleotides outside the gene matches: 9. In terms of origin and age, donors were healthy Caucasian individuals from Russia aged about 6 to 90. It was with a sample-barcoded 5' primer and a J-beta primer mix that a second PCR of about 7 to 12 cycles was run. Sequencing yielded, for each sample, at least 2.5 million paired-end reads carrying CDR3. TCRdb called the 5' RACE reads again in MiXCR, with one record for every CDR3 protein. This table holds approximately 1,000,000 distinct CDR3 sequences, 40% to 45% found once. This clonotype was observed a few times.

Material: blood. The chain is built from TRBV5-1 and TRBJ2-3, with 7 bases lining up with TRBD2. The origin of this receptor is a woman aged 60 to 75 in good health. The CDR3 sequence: CASRRAGERTDTQYF. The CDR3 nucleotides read TGCGCCAGCAGAAGGGCGGGAGAAAGAACAGATACGCAGTATTTT.